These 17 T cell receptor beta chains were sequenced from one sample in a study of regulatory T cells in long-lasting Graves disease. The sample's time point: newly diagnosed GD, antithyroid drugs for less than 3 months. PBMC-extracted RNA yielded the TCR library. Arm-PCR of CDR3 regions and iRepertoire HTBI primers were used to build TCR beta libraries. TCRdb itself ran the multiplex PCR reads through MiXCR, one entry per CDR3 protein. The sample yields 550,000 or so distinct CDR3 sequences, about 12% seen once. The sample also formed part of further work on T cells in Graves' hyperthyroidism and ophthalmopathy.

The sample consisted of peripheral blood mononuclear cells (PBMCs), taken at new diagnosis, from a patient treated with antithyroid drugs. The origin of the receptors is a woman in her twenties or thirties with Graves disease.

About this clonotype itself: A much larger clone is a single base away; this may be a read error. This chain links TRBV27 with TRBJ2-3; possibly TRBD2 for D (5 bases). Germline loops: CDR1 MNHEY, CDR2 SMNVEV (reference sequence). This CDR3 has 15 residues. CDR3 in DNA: TGTGTCAGCCGGCCTCGGGGTTTCCAGACAGATACGCAGTATTTT. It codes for CVSRPRGFQTDTQYF.

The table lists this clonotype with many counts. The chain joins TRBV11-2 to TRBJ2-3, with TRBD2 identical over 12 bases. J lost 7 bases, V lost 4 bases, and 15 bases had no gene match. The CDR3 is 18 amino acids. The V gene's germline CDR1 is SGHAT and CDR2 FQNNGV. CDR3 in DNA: TGTGCCAGCAGCTCACCCAGTCTAGCGGGAGGGCCCCGGTATACGCAGTATTTT. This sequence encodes CASSSPSLAGGPRYTQYF.

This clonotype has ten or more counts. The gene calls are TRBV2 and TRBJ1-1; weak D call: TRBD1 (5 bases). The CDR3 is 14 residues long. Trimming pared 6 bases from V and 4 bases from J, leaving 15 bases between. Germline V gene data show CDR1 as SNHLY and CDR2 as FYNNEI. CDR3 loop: CASRTTDSFTEAFF. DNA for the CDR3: TGTGCCAGCAGGACAACAGACAGCTTCACTGAAGCTTTCTTT.

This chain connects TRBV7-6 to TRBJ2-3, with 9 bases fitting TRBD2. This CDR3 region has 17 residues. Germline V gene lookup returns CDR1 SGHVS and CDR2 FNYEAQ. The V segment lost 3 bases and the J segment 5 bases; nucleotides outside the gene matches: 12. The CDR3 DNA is TGTGCCAGCAGCTTTCCCGGACTGGCGGGAGGGAAAGATACGCAGTATTTT. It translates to CASSFPGLAGGKDTQYF.

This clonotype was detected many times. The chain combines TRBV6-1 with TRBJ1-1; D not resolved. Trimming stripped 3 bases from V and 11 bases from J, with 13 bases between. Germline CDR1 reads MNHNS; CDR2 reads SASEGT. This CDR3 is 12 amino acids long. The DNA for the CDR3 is TGTGCCAGCAGTGACGTACAACCATCTGCTTTCTTT. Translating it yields CASSDVQPSAFF.

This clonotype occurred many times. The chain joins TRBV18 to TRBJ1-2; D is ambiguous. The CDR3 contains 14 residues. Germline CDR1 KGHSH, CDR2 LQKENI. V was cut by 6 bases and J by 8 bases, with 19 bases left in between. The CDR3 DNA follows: TGTGCCAGCTCCCATGATCTGGGAACTGAGGGCTACACCTTC. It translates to CASSHDLGTEGYTF.

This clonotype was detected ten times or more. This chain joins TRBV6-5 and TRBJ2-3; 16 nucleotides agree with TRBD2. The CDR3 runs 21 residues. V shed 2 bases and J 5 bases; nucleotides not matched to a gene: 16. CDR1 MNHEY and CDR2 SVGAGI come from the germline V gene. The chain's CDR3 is CASSYQTPVPGLAGGRDTQYF. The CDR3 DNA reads TGTGCCAGCAGTTACCAGACTCCGGTCCCGGGACTAGCGGGAGGGAGAGATACGCAGTATTTT.

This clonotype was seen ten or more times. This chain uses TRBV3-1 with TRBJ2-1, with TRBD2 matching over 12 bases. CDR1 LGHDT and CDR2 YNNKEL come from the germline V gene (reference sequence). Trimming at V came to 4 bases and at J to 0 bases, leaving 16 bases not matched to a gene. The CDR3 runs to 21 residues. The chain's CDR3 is CASSPLPGLAGFTSSYNEQFF. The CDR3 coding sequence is TGTGCCAGCAGCCCATTACCGGGACTAGCGGGTTTCACGAGCTCCTACAATGAGCAGTTCTTC.

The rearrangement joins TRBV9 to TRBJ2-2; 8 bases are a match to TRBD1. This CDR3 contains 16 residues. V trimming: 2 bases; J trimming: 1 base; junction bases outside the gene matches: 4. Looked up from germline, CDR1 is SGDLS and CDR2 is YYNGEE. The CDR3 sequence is CASSVRTGMNTGELFF. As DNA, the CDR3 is TGTGCCAGCAGCGTGCGGACAGGGATGAACACCGGGGAGCTGTTTTTT.

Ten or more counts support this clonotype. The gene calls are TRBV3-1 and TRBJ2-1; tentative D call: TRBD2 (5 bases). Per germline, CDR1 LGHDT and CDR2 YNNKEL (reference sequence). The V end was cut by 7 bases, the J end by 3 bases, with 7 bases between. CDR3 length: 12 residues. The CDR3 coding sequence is TGTGCCAGCACCGGAGGCTACAATGAGCAGTTCTTC. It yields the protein CASTGGYNEQFF.

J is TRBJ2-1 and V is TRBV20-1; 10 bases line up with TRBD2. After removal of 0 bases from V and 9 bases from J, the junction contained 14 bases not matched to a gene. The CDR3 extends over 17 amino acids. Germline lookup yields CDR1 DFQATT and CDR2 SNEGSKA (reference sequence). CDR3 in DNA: TGCAGTGCTAGAGATCCGAGCGGGAGGGAGACCGTTGGTGAGCAGTTCTTC. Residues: CSARDPSGRETVGEQFF.

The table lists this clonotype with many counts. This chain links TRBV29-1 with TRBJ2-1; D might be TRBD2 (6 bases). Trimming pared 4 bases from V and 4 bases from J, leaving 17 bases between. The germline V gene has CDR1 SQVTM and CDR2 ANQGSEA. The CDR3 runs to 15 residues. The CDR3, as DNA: TGCAGCGTTGCATTCTTGACGGGACTGTACAATGAGCAGTTCTTC. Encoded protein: CSVAFLTGLYNEQFF.

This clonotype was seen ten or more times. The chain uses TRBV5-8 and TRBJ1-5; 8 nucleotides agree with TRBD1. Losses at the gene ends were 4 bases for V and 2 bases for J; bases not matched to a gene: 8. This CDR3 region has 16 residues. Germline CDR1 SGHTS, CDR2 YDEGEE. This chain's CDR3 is CASSRGQGRGNQPQHF. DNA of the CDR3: TGTGCCAGCAGCCGTGGACAGGGCCGCGGCAATCAGCCCCAGCATTTT.

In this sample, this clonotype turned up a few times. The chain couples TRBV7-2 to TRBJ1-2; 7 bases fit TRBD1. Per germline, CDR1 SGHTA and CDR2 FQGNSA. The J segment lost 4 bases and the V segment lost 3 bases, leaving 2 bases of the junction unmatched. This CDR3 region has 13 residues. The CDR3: CASSLTGLYGYTF. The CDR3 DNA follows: TGTGCCAGCAGCTTGACAGGGCTCTATGGCTACACCTTC. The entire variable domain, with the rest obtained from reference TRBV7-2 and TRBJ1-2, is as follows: GAGVSQSPSNKVTEKGKDVELRCDPISGHTALYWYRQSLGQGLEFLIYFQGNSAPDKSGLPSDRFSAERTGGSVSTLTIQRTQQEDSAVYLCASSLTGLYGYTFGSGTRLTVV.

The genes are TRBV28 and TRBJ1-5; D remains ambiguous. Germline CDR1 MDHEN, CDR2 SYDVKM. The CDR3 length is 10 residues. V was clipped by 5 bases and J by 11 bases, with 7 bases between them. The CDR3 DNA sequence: TGTGCCAGCAGTACCAAATCCCAGCATTTT. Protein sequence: CASSTKSQHF.

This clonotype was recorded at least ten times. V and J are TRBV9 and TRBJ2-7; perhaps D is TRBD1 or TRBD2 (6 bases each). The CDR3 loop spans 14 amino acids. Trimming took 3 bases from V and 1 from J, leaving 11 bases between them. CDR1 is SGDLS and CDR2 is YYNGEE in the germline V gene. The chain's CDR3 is CASSGGAASYEQYF. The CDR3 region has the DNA TGTGCCAGCAGCGGGGGGGCCGCTTCCTACGAGCAGTACTTC. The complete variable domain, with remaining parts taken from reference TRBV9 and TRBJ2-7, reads DSGVTQTPKHLITATGQRVTLRCSPRSGDLSVYWYQQSLDQGLQFLIQYYNGEERAKGNILERFSAQQFPDLHSELNLSSLELGDSALYFCASSGGAASYEQYFGPGTRLTVT.

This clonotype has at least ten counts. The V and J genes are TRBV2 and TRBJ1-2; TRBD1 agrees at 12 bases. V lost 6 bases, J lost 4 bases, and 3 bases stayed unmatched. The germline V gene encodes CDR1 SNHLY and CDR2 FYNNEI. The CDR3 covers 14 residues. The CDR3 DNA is TGTGCCAGCAGGGGGACAGGGGGCCGCTATGGCTACACCTTC. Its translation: CASRGTGGRYGYTF.